The rows below give T cell receptor beta chains drawn from one sample of a study of cytomegalovirus exposure and HLA in healthy donors. TCRdb's copy holds only in-frame clones and misses some; the assay was immunoSEQ multiplex PCR. The sample records 200,000 to 250,000 clones, 82% being singletons. The sequencing input was PBMCs. These receptors originate from a woman in her thirties or forties in good health and CMV-seropositive. Both conserved end residues are trimmed from each CDR3. The order of the fields is V gene, J gene, CDR3 protein.

V: TRBV11-2
J: TRBJ2-2
CDR3: ASSLVPGVNTGELF

V: TRBV7-6
J: TRBJ2-5
CDR3: ASSSSGTRHQETQY

V: TRBV7-2
J: TRBJ1-1
CDR3: ASSPGQGAIIVTEAF

V: TRBV5-1
J: TRBJ2-3
CDR3: ASSHGLSGGATDTQY

V: TRBV30
J: TRBJ1-1
CDR3: AWRTGPNTEAF

V: TRBV5-1
J: TRBJ2-1
CDR3: ASSFRGPYNEQF

V: TRBV9
J: TRBJ1-5
CDR3: ASSVGRGDQPQH

V: TRBV5-6
J: TRBJ2-5
CDR3: ASSFLGAAGGQETQY

V: TRBV9
J: TRBJ2-5
CDR3: ASSADIGKRQETQY

V: TRBV15
J: -
CDR3: ATSRDRSGGGEQY

V: TRBV9
J: TRBJ2-7
CDR3: ASSPGQGAYEQY

V: TRBV6-1
J: TRBJ2-1
CDR3: ASSDPGLAGANEQF

V: TRBV29-1
J: TRBJ2-7
CDR3: SGRGLGEQY

V: TRBV7-9
J: TRBJ2-2
CDR3: ASSLPRTGELF

V: TRBV4-3
J: TRBJ1-6
CDR3: ASSQESGTGGSPLH

V: TRBV5-4
J: TRBJ2-3
CDR3: ASSIGNQATDTQY

V: TRBV5-1
J: TRBJ1-1
CDR3: ASRQDLNTEAF

V: TRBV6-5
J: TRBJ2-3
CDR3: ASNTDRGTDTQY

V: TRBV7-9
J: TRBJ2-1
CDR3: ASSFTGNYNEQF

V: TRBV6-5
J: TRBJ1-2
CDR3: ASSPARAYGYT

V: TRBV4-1
J: TRBJ2-3
CDR3: ASSQDQSTDTQY

V: TRBV10-3
J: TRBJ2-3
CDR3: AISEPRLADTQY

V: TRBV11-2
J: TRBJ2-7
CDR3: ASSLRAGPTPYEQY

V: TRBV7-8
J: TRBJ1-5
CDR3: ASSPGDQPQH

V: TRBV2
J: TRBJ1-1
CDR3: ASSEGVGAF

V: TRBV19
J: TRBJ1-5
CDR3: ASSIQAQGNQPQH